Reported below is one T cell receptor beta chain. Donors were healthy HIV-negative adults without recent acute infections or vaccinations. Every donor, a Caucasian adult, lived in Nashville, Tennessee. The study used 85 million or so PBMCs per unsorted sample for genomic DNA. The study ran the assay at deep level. Libraries were prepared by immunoSEQ multiplex PCR; TCRdb keeps only in-frame clonotypes and omits some of them. The sample has around 500,000 clones, over 65% seen once. This specimen comes from a study of shared clonotypes between healthy human individuals. Losses at the gene ends were 5 bases for V and 2 bases for J; bases not matched to a gene: 4. The V gene's germline CDR1 is ENHRY and CDR2 SYGVKD. The CDR3 runs to 15 residues.

Sequencing used PBMCs. This TCR came from a woman aged 40-49 years in good health. Some clones in this sample may be carry-over from other donors' samples. The V and J genes are TRBV10-3 and TRBJ2-7, with 12 bases lining up with TRBD1. CDR3 sequence reads: CAISSGTGGTYEQYF. The DNA of the CDR3 is TGTGCCATCAGTTCCGGGACAGGGGGCACCTACGAGCAGTACTTC.